Sequencing of this T cell receptor (beta chain) was carried out in a study of blood T cells in healthy people across ages. Overall study results and limits: TCR beta diversity per million T cells fell roughly linearly with age. Any changes in expanded clonotypes were possibly confounded, as donor CMV status remained unknown.

About this clonotype: Antigen specificity is unknown.

The use of a sample-barcoded 5' primer and a J-beta primer mix characterized a second PCR of about 7 to 12 cycles. Each sample provided no less than 2.5 million CDR3-containing paired-end reads. A single record per CDR3 protein comes from TCRdb applying MiXCR to the 5' RACE reads. The repertoire consists of hundreds of thousands of distinct CDR3 sequences, with roughly 48% occurring once and the leading ten covering 20% to 25%. Trimming cost V 1 base and J 5 bases, with 8 bases left between them. This CDR3 comprises 13 residues. The V gene's germline CDR1 is LGHDT and CDR2 YNNKEL (reference sequence).

V is TRBV3-1 and J is TRBJ1-1; D unclear. Sequenced input: blood. The clonotype originates from a man aged 80 or over in good health. CDR3 region: CASSQVTSTEAFF. CDR3 nucleotides: TGTGCCAGCAGCCAAGTCACTTCGACTGAAGCTTTCTTT.